The subject of this entry is one T cell receptor beta chain. Antigen unknown. TCRdb independently ran MiXCR on the RACE reads; one entry per CDR3 protein. The data hold just over 80,000 distinct CDR3 sequences, with about 10% observed a single time. In germline, CDR1 is SQVTM, CDR2 ANQGSEA. There are 12 residues in the CDR3. Trimming left V 5 bases short and J 7 bases short, with 12 bases between. This sample stems from a study of human T cells and chemical hapten exposure. The time point here: patch test 1, 2 weeks after DPC sensitization. Sample treatment: therapeutic diphenylcyclopropenone sensitization with weekly scalp DPC. General observations from the study: Significantly greater numbers of large CDR3 similarity clusters came from expanded TCRs than from controls.

The material sequenced was whole blood, taken in connection with sensitization to the hapten diphenylcyclopropenone (DPC). This sequence was found in a woman between 45 and 65 years old with alopecia areata. Some clones in this sample may be carry-over from other donors' samples. The chain links TRBV29-1 to TRBJ2-1; a possible D gene is TRBD1 (6 bases). The CDR3, as DNA: TGCAGCGTTTCAGGGGCGCGTAATGAGCAGTTCTTC. It is translated as CSVSGARNEQFF.